The rows below give T cell receptor beta chains drawn from one sample of a study of CD8 T cells in ankylosing spondylitis. TCRdb independently ran MiXCR on the 5' RACE reads; one entry per CDR3 protein. The sample contains 650,000 to 800,000 distinct CDR3 sequences, under 20% of which appear only once. The sequenced sample was blood, either unsorted or a sorted T cell fraction (not recorded which). Receptor source: a male donor with ankylosing spondylitis. Both conserved end residues are part of each CDR3. A D gene is named only where the DNA matches it firmly. Some rows have no size entry. The others give once, few or many, or a class for an expanded clone.

D gene,clone size,J gene,V gene,CDR3 protein,CDR3 DNA
TRBD1,-,TRBJ2-5,TRBV9,CASSPDRGWIETQYF,TGTGCCAGCAGCCCAGACAGGGGATGGATAGAGACCCAGTACTTC
TRBD1,few,TRBJ1-2,TRBV3-1,CASSQFWDRGRNYGYTF,TGTGCCAGCAGCCAATTCTGGGACAGGGGAAGAAACTATGGCTACACCTTC
-,few,TRBJ2-2,TRBV28,CASTQSGTNTGELFF,TGTGCCAGCACCCAAAGCGGTACGAACACCGGGGAGCTGTTTTTT
TRBD1,-,TRBJ1-2,TRBV5-1,CASSPAQGVSYGYTF,TGCGCCAGCAGCCCAGCACAGGGGGTATCCTATGGCTACACCTTC
TRBD1,-,TRBJ2-3,TRBV5-1,CASSLAPRTGKDTQYF,TGCGCCAGCAGCTTGGCCCCAAGGACAGGGAAAGATACGCAGTATTTT
-,-,TRBJ1-1,TRBV28,CASSIDRLQVWAFF,TGTGCCAGCAGCATCGACAGACTCCAGGTTTGGGCTTTCTTT
-,few,TRBJ2-7,TRBV28,CASSLDSDYEQYF,TGTGCCAGCAGTTTAGACAGCGATTACGAGCAGTACTTC
TRBD1,-,TRBJ2-7,TRBV5-1,CASSDRGESYEQYF,TGCGCCAGCAGTGACAGGGGTGAATCCTACGAGCAGTACTTC
-,-,TRBJ2-1,TRBV7-9,CASRRSSGAGNEQFF,TGTGCAAGCCGGAGGAGCAGCGGAGCCGGCAATGAGCAGTTCTTC
-,-,TRBJ2-7,TRBV5-5,CASSRDPGTSSYEQYF,TGTGCCAGCAGCCGGGATCCCGGGACTTCTTCCTACGAGCAGTACTTC
TRBD2,-,TRBJ2-7,TRBV20-1,CSLEAGVRYEQYF,TGCAGTCTTGAAGCGGGAGTTCGCTACGAGCAGTACTTC
-,few,TRBJ1-2,TRBV28,CASSFTGGTIRYTF,TGTGCCAGCAGTTTCACAGGAGGAACTATTCGCTACACCTTC
-,-,TRBJ1-1,TRBV12-3/TRBV12-4,CASRGWDVEGTEAFF,TGTGCCAGCAGGGGTTGGGACGTAGAAGGCACTGAAGCTTTCTTT
TRBD1,-,TRBJ2-1,TRBV27,CASGQGSSAGEQFF,TGTGCCAGTGGACAGGGATCCTCGGCCGGTGAGCAGTTCTTC
-,-,TRBJ2-3,TRBV3-1,CASSQDPASVNTQYF,TGTGCCAGCAGCCAAGATCCAGCGTCCGTGAATACGCAGTATTTT
TRBD2,-,TRBJ2-1,TRBV20-1,CSASLAGDDYNEQFF,TGCAGTGCTTCTCTAGCGGGAGACGACTACAATGAGCAGTTCTTC
-,-,TRBJ2-5,TRBV12-3/TRBV12-4,CASSLGGNLETQYF,TGTGCCAGCAGTTTAGGTGGAAATCTGGAGACCCAGTACTTC
-,few,TRBJ1-5,TRBV20-1,CSATLPGRSLNQPQHF,TGCAGTGCTACCCTCCCCGGACGGAGCCTCAATCAGCCCCAGCATTTT
-,few,TRBJ2-5,TRBV29-1,CSVEGVWETQYF,TGCAGCGTTGAAGGGGTTTGGGAGACCCAGTACTTC
-,many,TRBJ1-4,TRBV5-1,CASSPTDGARNEKLFF,TGCGCCAGCAGCCCAACAGACGGGGCCAGGAATGAAAAACTGTTTTTT
TRBD1,-,TRBJ2-2,TRBV15,CATSGWTGGLHGELFF,TGTGCCACCAGCGGTTGGACAGGGGGCCTTCACGGGGAGCTGTTTTTT
-,-,TRBJ2-5,TRBV15,CATSRDGRLGETQYF,TGTGCCACCAGCAGAGATGGGCGGCTTGGTGAGACCCAGTACTTC
TRBD2,-,TRBJ2-2,TRBV4-2,CASSQEVAGVFQSGELFF,TGTGCCAGCAGCCAAGAAGTGGCGGGAGTTTTCCAGAGCGGGGAGCTGTTTTTT
TRBD1,few,TRBJ2-5,TRBV10-3,CAISEGQGGETQYF,TGTGCCATCAGTGAGGGACAGGGCGGGGAGACCCAGTACTTC
-,-,TRBJ1-1,TRBV20-1,CSAYLGGGRNTEAFF,TGCAGTGCCTATCTAGGAGGGGGAAGGAACACTGAAGCTTTCTTT
-,-,TRBJ2-2,TRBV29-1,CSVSQNTGGLFF,TGCAGCGTCTCGCAGAACACCGGGGGGCTGTTTTTT
TRBD2,few,TRBJ2-3,TRBV11-2,CASSFELAGGTDTQYF,TGTGCCAGCAGCTTCGAACTAGCGGGGGGTACAGATACGCAGTATTTT
-,-,TRBJ2-1,TRBV12-3/TRBV12-4,CASSLERYSPIF,TGTGCCAGCAGTTTAGAACGGTATTCACCCATCTTC
-,few,TRBJ2-7,TRBV6-1,CASSEFGSTYEQYF,TGTGCCAGCAGTGAATTCGGATCCACCTACGAGCAGTACTTC
-,few,TRBJ2-5,TRBV27,CASSSLGAAQETQYF,TGTGCCAGCAGTTCCCTAGGGGCCGCGCAAGAGACCCAGTACTTC
TRBD1,once,TRBJ2-5,TRBV7-9,CASTFGQARNQETQYF,TGTGCCAGCACCTTCGGACAGGCCCGAAACCAAGAGACCCAGTACTTC
TRBD2,few,TRBJ2-1,TRBV29-1,CSVEDLRELAGGSGNEQFF,TGCAGCGTTGAAGATCTGAGGGAACTGGCGGGAGGGTCGGGTAATGAGCAGTTCTTC
TRBD1,many,TRBJ1-6,TRBV12-3/TRBV12-4,CASTTGGDNSPLHF,TGTGCCAGCACCACAGGGGGGGATAATTCACCCCTCCACTTT
-,-,TRBJ2-7,TRBV2,CASSGQGIYEQYF,TGTGCCAGCAGTGGGCAGGGGATCTACGAGCAGTACTTC
TRBD1,-,TRBJ2-7,TRBV7-9,CASSYGQGIVYEQYF,TGTGCCAGCAGCTACGGACAGGGTATAGTCTACGAGCAGTACTTC
-,few,TRBJ1-2,TRBV7-2,CASSPSPGASYGYTF,TGTGCCAGCAGCCCGAGTCCGGGGGCAAGCTATGGCTACACCTTC
-,many,TRBJ2-5,TRBV10-3,CATLGPSQETQYF,TGTGCCACCCTGGGACCCAGCCAAGAGACCCAGTACTTC
-,few,TRBJ2-1,TRBV24-1,CATSDLFGATYNEQFF,TGTGCCACCAGTGATTTATTTGGGGCAACTTACAATGAGCAGTTCTTC
TRBD1,few,TRBJ1-2,TRBV6-2/TRBV6-3,CASSYPKRQGRGYTF,TGTGCCAGCAGTTACCCAAAACGACAGGGCCGAGGCTACACCTTC
-,-,TRBJ2-3,TRBV6-2/TRBV6-3,CASSRRDGTDTQYF,TGTGCCAGCAGCCGAAGGGACGGCACAGATACGCAGTATTTT
TRBD2,few,TRBJ2-2,TRBV28,CASSPSLSGTYTGELFF,TGTGCCAGCAGTCCGTCGCTTAGCGGGACATACACCGGGGAGCTGTTTTTT
TRBD1,-,TRBJ1-1,TRBV20-1,CSATTGGTEAFF,TGCAGTGCAACGACAGGGGGGACTGAAGCTTTCTTT
-,-,TRBJ1-6,TRBV12-3/TRBV12-4,CASSLRTESGSPLHF,TGTGCCAGCAGTTTGAGGACAGAGAGTGGCTCACCCCTCCACTTT